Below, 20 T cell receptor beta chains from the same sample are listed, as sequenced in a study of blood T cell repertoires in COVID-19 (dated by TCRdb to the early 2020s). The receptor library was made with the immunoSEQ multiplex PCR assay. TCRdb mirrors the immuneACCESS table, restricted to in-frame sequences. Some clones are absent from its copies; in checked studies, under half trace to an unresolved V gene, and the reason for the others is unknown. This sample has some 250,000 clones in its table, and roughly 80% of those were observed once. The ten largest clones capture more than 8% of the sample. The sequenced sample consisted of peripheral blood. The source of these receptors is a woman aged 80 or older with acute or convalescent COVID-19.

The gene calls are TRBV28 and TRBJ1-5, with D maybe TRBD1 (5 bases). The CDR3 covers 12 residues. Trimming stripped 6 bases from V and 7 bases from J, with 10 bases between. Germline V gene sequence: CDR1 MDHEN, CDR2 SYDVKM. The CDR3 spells CASRGVLQPQHF. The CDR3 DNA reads TGTGCCAGCAGAGGGGTTTTACAGCCCCAGCATTTT.

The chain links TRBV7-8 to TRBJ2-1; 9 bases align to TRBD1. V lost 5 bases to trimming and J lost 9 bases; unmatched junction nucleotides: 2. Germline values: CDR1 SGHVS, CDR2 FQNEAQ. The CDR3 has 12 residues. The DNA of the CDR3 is TGTGCCAGCAGCCCGGACAGGGGTGAGCAGTTCTTC. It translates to CASSPDRGEQFF.

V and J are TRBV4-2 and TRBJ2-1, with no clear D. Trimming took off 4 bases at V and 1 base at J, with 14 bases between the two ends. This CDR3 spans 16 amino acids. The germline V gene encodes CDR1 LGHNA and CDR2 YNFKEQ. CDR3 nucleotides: TGTGCCAGCAGCCTTGTCGGAGCGAGATCCTACAATGAGCAGTTCTTC. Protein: CASSLVGARSYNEQFF.

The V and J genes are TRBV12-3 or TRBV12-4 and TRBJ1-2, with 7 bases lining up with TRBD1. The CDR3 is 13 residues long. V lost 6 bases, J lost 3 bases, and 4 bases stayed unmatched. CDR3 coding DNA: TGTGCCAGCAGCCCGGGACAGTACTATGGCTACACCTTC. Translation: CASSPGQYYGYTF.

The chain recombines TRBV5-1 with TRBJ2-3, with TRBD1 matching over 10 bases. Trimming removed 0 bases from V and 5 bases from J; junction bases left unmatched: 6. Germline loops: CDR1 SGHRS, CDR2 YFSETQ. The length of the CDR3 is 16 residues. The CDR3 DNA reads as TGCGCCAGCAGCTTGGCAGGACAGGGGGGTATAGATACGCAGTATTTT. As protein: CASSLAGQGGIDTQYF.

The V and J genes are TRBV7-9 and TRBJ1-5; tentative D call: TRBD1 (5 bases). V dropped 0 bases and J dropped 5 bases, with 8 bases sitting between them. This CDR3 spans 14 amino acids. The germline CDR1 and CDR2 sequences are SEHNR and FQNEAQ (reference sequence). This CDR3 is CASSLARGDQPQHF. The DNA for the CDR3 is TGTGCCAGCAGCTTAGCTCGGGGGGATCAGCCCCAGCATTTT.

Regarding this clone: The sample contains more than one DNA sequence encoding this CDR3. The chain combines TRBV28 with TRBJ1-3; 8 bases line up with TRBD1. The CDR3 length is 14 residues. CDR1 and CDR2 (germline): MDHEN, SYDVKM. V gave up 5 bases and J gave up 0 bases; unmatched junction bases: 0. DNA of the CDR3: TGTGCCAGCAGTGACAGGGGCTCTGGAAACACCATATATTTT. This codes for CASSDRGSGNTIYF.

As DNA, the CDR3 is TGTGCCAGCATCGGGGGGGTCGACTCTGGAAACACCATATATTTT. This gives the protein CASIGGVDSGNTIYF. J is TRBJ1-3 and V is TRBV2; weak D call: TRBD1 (5 bases). Trimming stripped 7 bases from V and 0 bases from J, with 13 bases between. The germline gives CDR1 SNHLY, CDR2 FYNNEI. The CDR3 runs to 15 residues.

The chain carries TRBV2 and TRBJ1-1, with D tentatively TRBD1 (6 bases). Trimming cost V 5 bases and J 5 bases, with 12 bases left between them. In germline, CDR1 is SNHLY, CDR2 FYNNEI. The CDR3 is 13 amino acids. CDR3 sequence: CASSIQGRTEAFF. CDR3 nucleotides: TGTGCCAGCAGTATACAGGGTCGTACTGAAGCTTTCTTT.

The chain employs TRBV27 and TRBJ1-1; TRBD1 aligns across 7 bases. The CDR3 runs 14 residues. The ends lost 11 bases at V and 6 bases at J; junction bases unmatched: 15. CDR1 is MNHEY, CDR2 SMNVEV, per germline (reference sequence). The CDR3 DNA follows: TGTGCCTCCTGGGTGAGGACAGGAACCTCTGAAGCTTTCTTT. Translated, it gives CASWVRTGTSEAFF.

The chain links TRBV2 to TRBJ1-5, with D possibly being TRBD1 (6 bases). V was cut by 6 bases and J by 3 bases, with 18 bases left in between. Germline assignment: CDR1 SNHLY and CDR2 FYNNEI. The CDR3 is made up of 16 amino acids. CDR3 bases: TGTGCCAGCAGCGGGGAGGGTCACAGGGACAATCAGCCCCAGCATTTT. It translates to CASSGEGHRDNQPQHF.

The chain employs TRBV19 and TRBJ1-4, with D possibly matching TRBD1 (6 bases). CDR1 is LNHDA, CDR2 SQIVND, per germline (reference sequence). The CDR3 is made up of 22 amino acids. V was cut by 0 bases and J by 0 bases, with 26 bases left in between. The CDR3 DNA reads TGTGCCAGTAGTATAGATGAGGGGCGGGGGGCGGTTTCGGAGGCAACTAATGAAAAACTGTTTTTT. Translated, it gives CASSIDEGRGAVSEATNEKLFF.

The CDR3 loop reads CAWRLKRGPNEQFF. The CDR3 nucleotides are TGTGCCTGGAGATTGAAGCGGGGGCCGAATGAGCAGTTCTTC. V and J are TRBV30 and TRBJ2-1, with 8 bases lining up with TRBD2. Germline V gene sequence: CDR1 GTSNPN, CDR2 SVGIG (reference sequence). The CDR3 is 14 residues long. V lost 3 bases and J lost 7; bases outside the gene matches: 8.

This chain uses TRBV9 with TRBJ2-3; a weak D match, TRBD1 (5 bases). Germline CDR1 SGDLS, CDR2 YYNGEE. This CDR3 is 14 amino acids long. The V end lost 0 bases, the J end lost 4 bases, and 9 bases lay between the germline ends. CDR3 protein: CASSVGWGPDTQYF. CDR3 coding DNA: TGTGCCAGCAGCGTAGGTTGGGGCCCAGATACGCAGTATTTT. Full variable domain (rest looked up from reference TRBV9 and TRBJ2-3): DSGVTQTPKHLITATGQRVTLRCSPRSGDLSVYWYQQSLDQGLQFLIQYYNGEERAKGNILERFSAQQFPDLHSELNLSSLELGDSALYFCASSVGWGPDTQYFGPGTRLTVL.

This chain's CDR3 is CASSFTSGGYEQYF. Written as DNA, the CDR3 is TGCGCCAGCAGCTTTACTAGCGGGGGGTACGAGCAGTACTTC. The chain links TRBV5-1 to TRBJ2-7; 12 positions match TRBD2. Germline values: CDR1 SGHRS, CDR2 YFSETQ. The CDR3 loop spans 14 amino acids. The junction had 1 base not matched to a gene; V was cut back by 2 bases and J by 4 bases.

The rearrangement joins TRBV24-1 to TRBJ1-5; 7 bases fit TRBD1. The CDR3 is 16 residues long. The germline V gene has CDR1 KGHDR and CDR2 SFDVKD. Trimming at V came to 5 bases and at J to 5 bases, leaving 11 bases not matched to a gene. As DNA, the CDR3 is TGTGCCACCAGTGCCCCTGACAGGGTGGCGGATCAGCCCCAGCATTTT. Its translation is CATSAPDRVADQPQHF.

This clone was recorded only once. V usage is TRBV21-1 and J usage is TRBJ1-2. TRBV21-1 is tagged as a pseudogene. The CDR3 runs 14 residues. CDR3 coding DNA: TGTGCCAGAGGGGAGGGCCGGCAGGACTATGGCTACACCTTC. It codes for CARGEGRQDYGYTF.

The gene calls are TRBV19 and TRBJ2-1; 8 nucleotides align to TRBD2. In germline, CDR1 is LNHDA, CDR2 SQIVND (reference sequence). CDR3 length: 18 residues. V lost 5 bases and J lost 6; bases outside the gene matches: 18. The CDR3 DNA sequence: TGTGCCAGTAGTCCCGGGGCCGGGCCCAACGGGAGGGGCAATGAGCAGTTCTTC. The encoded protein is CASSPGAGPNGRGNEQFF.

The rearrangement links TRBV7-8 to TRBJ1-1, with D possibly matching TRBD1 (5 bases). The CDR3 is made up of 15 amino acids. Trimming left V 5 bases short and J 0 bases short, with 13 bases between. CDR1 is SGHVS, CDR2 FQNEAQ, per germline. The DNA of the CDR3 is TGTGCCAGCAGCCCCCGGACGGACATGAACACTGAAGCTTTCTTT. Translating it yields CASSPRTDMNTEAFF.

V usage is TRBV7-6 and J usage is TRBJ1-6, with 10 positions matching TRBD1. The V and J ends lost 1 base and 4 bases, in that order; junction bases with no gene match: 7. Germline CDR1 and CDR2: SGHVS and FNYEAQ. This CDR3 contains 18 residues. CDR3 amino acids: CASSLVPDRGTYNSPLHF. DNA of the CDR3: TGTGCCAGCAGCTTAGTCCCGGACAGGGGGACATATAATTCACCCCTCCACTTT.